What follows describes a single T cell receptor (beta chain). As handled by the study authors: Reference gene primers were amplified, and this amplification served to estimate nucleated cell counts. Sequencing used immunoSEQ multiplex PCR; TCRdb keeps in-frame clones, though not all of them. D and trimming were read from the DNA, whereas the V and J calls and clone size are those reported in that table. The sample comprises a few hundred thousand clones, roughly 89% of which are singletons, and about 0.8% rests with the top ten. The data were taken from a study of blood T cell repertoires in COVID-19. Study information: The United States, Italy and Spain provided the acute and convalescent COVID-19 samples.

Input material: peripheral blood. This receptor was identified in a man younger than 40 with acute or convalescent COVID-19.

CDR3: CASSTGGAVYGYTF. In DNA form, the CDR3 reads TGTGCCAGCAGTACAGGGGGCGCCGTCTATGGCTACACCTTC. The chain employs TRBV3-1 (or the pseudogene TRBV3-2) and TRBJ1-2; TRBD1 matches 9 bases. This CDR3 contains 14 residues. From germline, CDR1 is LGHDT and CDR2 YNNKEL (reference sequence). J gave up 4 bases and V 6 bases, and 6 bases lay outside the gene matches.